Listed here are 12 T cell receptor beta chains from one sample, sequenced in a study of tumor-infiltrating lymphocytes in primary liver carcinoma. Constant-region priming of around 500 ng total RNA yielded TCR beta cDNA. Three nested multiplex PCR rounds, a slightly modified ARM-PCR method, built the TCR beta libraries. Rounds one and two of PCR, each of approximately 11 cycles, were primed with TRBV1-TRBV30 forward primers and a C-beta reverse primer. In TCRdb, the multiplex PCR reads were re-called with MiXCR into one record per CDR3 protein. Of approximately 330,000 distinct CDR3 sequences listed, less than 70% are singletons. Germline DNA was also extracted, with blood RNA taken from unsorted whole blood. Source material: peripheral blood. The receptor set was obtained from a man aged 35-49 years with primary liver carcinoma and hepatitis B virus infection.

As concerns this clonotype: A junction end diverges from the germline sequence, so it may reflect a read error. The J gene is TRBJ2-7, the V gene TRBV6-6; D unclear. This CDR3 region has 14 residues. From germline, CDR1 is MNHNY and CDR2 SVGAGI (reference sequence). As DNA, the CDR3 is TGTTCCAGCAGTTACTCAGTGTCAGTCCTGGAGCAGTACTTC. Translating gives CSSSYSVSVLEQYF.

The rearrangement uses TRBV6-2 or TRBV6-3 and TRBJ2-7; TRBD2 matches 7 bases. Germline-derived CDR1 and CDR2 are MNHEY and SVGEGT. The V segment lost 5 bases and the J segment 5 bases; nucleotides outside the gene matches: 9. This CDR3 spans 14 amino acids. Here the CDR3 DNA reads TGTGCCAGCAGTGCTTCCTGGACTAGACACGAGCAGTACTTC. This codes for CASSASWTRHEQYF.

Worth noting for this clonotype: A read error may explain this, as a much larger clone is one base away. The chain links TRBV29-1 to TRBJ1-4; a possible D gene is TRBD1 (5 bases). The CDR3 spans 13 residues. Germline CDR1 reads SQVTM; CDR2 reads ANQGSEA. The V end lost 5 bases, the J end lost 6 bases, and 13 bases lay between the germline ends. The CDR3 loop reads CSVSVRGYEKLFF. DNA of the CDR3: TGCAGCGTTTCGGTACGGGGGTATGAAAAACTGTTTTTT.

There are a few counts of this clonotype. This chain joins TRBV14 and TRBJ2-7; D is uncertain. The germline CDR1 and CDR2 sequences are SGHDN and FVKESK. Trimming stripped 8 bases from V and 0 bases from J, with 14 bases between. The CDR3 is 14 amino acids. Written as DNA, the CDR3 is TGTGCCAGCGGACCCGGGCCCGTCTCCTACGAGCAGTACTTC. It translates to CASGPGPVSYEQYF.

On this clonotype itself: An end of the junction does not agree with germline; a read error may underlie this. The J gene is TRBJ1-2, the V gene TRBV30, with no clear D. The germline V gene encodes CDR1 GTSNPN and CDR2 SVGIG (reference sequence). The CDR3 length is 14 residues. The CDR3: CALSVPEGFYGYTF. Written as DNA, the CDR3 is TGTGCCTTGAGTGTCCCTGAAGGGTTTTATGGCTACACCTTC.

This clonotype came up many times. The chain couples TRBV28 to TRBJ2-7; TRBD2 matches at 13 bases. CDR1 and CDR2 from the germline V gene are MDHEN and SYDVKM. With V trimmed by 5 bases and J by 4 bases, 8 bases remained unmatched. The CDR3 is 16 residues long. Here the CDR3 reads CASSPETSGRQYEQYF. Written as DNA, the CDR3 is TGTGCCAGCAGTCCGGAGACTAGCGGGAGGCAGTACGAGCAGTACTTC.

Worth noting for this clonotype: This may arise from a read error, as a much more abundant clone is one base away. The chain is built from TRBV10-1 and TRBJ2-5; TRBD2 agrees at 10 bases. The CDR3 is 15 residues long. Germline-derived CDR1 and CDR2 are WNHNN and SYGVQD (reference sequence). The J segment lost 7 bases and the V segment lost 0 bases, leaving 5 bases of the junction unmatched. The CDR3 is CASSESGASGGTQYF. CDR3 bases: TGCGCCAGCAGTGAGTCGGGCGCTAGCGGGGGGACCCAGTACTTC.

Turning to this clonotype: It may be a read error: a sequence one base away is much more abundant. The rearrangement links TRBV5-1 to TRBJ2-1; either TRBD1 or TRBD2 may fit D (5 bases each). Trimming pared 3 bases from V and 0 bases from J, leaving 10 bases between. Germline V lookup: CDR1 SGHRS, CDR2 YFSETQ. CDR3 size: 15 residues. CDR3 loop: CASSSTGPSYNEQFF. The CDR3 DNA reads as TGCGCCAGCAGCTCGACGGGGCCCTCCTACAATGAGCAGTTCTTC.

Note on this clonotype: A much larger clone differs by one base, so this may be a read error. The chain uses TRBV29-1 and TRBJ2-1; D might be TRBD2 (5 bases). Germline V gene sequence: CDR1 SQVTM, CDR2 ANQGSEA. CDR3 length equals 16 residues. Trimming stripped 7 bases from V and 2 bases from J, with 21 bases between. CDR3: CSATLWASRTYNEQFF. CDR3 DNA: TGCAGCGCTACCCTATGGGCTAGCAGAACCTACAATGAGCAGTTCTTC.

This clonotype was observed many times. The chain combines TRBV12-3 or TRBV12-4 with TRBJ2-5, with a tentative D call TRBD2 (5 bases). V lost 7 bases to trimming and J lost 4 bases, with 13 bases between them. This CDR3 contains 13 residues. CDR3 bases: TGTGCCAGCACCCTCCTAGAGGGAGAGACCCAGTACTTC. This encodes CASTLLEGETQYF.

This clonotype was picked up many times. This chain uses TRBV11-2 with TRBJ2-1, with 7 bases that match TRBD2. Per the germline V gene, CDR1 is SGHAT and CDR2 is FQNNGV. V gave up 1 base and J gave up 10 bases; unmatched junction bases: 13. The CDR3 is 16 amino acids. DNA for the CDR3: TGTGCCAGCAGCTTAGTCGGGGACGGGAGGTTAAGCGAGCAGTTCTTC. Protein: CASSLVGDGRLSEQFF.

This chain links TRBV6-5 with TRBJ1-6, with 7 bases matching TRBD1. CDR1 MNHEY and CDR2 SVGAGI come from the germline V gene. This CDR3 region has 13 residues. Germline trimming cut 10 bases from V and 8 bases from J; bases unmatched to any gene: 8. The CDR3 DNA sequence: TGTGCCAACGGAACAGGGGACGATTCACCCCTCCACTTT. It translates to CANGTGDDSPLHF.